This paragraph covers one T cell receptor beta chain sequence. This clone's antigen is unknown. No clone much larger than this one lies a single base away; base qualities are absent. CDR1 and CDR2, per the germline V gene, are LGHNA and YSLEER. Spanning cysteine to phenylalanine, the CDR3 consists of 13 amino acids. The DNA shown is the 39-base CDR3, in frame from base 1. V loses 3 bases, J loses 5 bases, and the germline ends lie 10 bases apart. Library preparation employed the immunoSEQ multiplex PCR assay. For TCR sequencing, RNA was extracted from every sample and reverse transcribed into cDNA to serve as template. SuperScript III was used to make first-strand cDNA, primed with a 2:1 mix of oligo-dT and random hexamers. Amplification bias was assessed with a synthetic immune receptor repertoire, and residual bias was removed computationally. The published analysis was carried out like this. Raw reads were preprocessed to remove errors, and CDR3 was defined by IMGT conventions from the conserved cysteine to phenylalanine. Clonality was calculated as 1 minus Shannon entropy normalized by log2 of the number of productive unique TCRs. Scalp TCRbeta sequences were cross-referenced with sorted blood CD4 and CD8 repertoires so that the CD4 or CD8 identity of scalp clones could be inferred. The table was pulled from immuneACCESS by TCRdb, which kept in-frame rearrangements only. Such tables lose some clones; where checked, under half of the loss comes from unresolved V genes, and the rest has no known cause. V and J calls and clone size are as listed in that table; D and trimming were resolved from the DNA. This sample lists 150,000 to 200,000 clones; roughly two thirds were detected once. The top ten clones comprise around 0.91% of the sample.

This specimen belongs to a study of CD8+ T cells in alopecia areata (dated by TCRdb to 2017 to 2018). Regarding the research as a whole: The treated patients, all with moderate-to-severe alopecia areata, were enrolled in an open-label pilot trial of oral tofacitinib given at 5 to 10 mg twice daily. To study T cell clonal expansion in alopecia areata, the researchers applied high-throughput TCRbeta sequencing to both the C3H/HeJ mouse model and human patients. Patients on tofacitinib were biopsied at baseline and after 4 and 24 weeks of treatment, and several of the patients also had a later scalp biopsy. Scalp clonality was compared across normal scalp (n=4), patchy alopecia areata scalp (n=8), and alopecia totalis/universalis scalp (n=8). immunoSEQ multiplex PCR using 35 Vbeta forward primers and 13 Jbeta reverse primers was used to amplify TCRbeta CDR3 regions. Scalp tissue and sorted CD4+ and CD8+ peripheral blood T cells from patchy and totalis/universalis alopecia areata patients and from healthy controls were covered by human TCRbeta sequencing. For the treated patients, the SALT score, which quantifies what percentage of scalp surface area is affected, served as the measure of disease severity. RNA was extracted with the PAXgene miRNA kit for fixed scalp, the miRNeasy kit for PBMCs, and the RNeasy kit for mouse skin. Patients received tofacitinib for 6 to 18 months and were then followed off drug for 6 months to check for delayed response and recurrence. Points the paper makes about the study in general: Higher clonality and more expanded CD8+ clones were observed in lesional scalp than in normal scalp, particularly in alopecia totalis/universalis, a finding suggestive of antigenic drive. Shared TCR sequences between patients were less evident than in mice, which may be partly attributable to HLA diversity in the patient population. Scalp clonality and the number of expanded CD8+ clones among the top 100 scalp clones were significantly decreased by tofacitinib. Resident alphabeta T cells in normal human skin are also sequenced, complicating scalp TCR repertoire analysis, unlike mouse skin dominated by gammadelta T cells. During tofacitinib treatment, many expanded lesional clones remained in scalp and blood, and this persistence may partly explain relapse after treatment is stopped. The treated cohort was small, with a single nonresponder, so links between baseline CD8+ expansion and response need larger studies.

Taken with the paper, the label for time point translates to: less than five weeks on oral tofacitinib. The intended sense of this specimen's treatment or condition label: oral pan-JAK inhibitor, 5-10 mg twice daily. Lesional scalp punch biopsies and peripheral blood were obtained from alopecia areata patients. After PBMCs were isolated by density centrifugation and stained for CD3, CD4 and CD8, a FACSAria was used to sort CD4+ and CD8+ T cells. The specimen was CD4+ T cells sorted from blood, collected at week 4, from a patient treated with tofacitinib. This sequence originates from a human donor with alopecia areata. This chain is built from TRBV4-3 and TRBJ1-2; perhaps TRBD1 is the D gene, with 5 bases matching. The CDR3 reads as follows: CASSQGTGYGYTF. The nucleotide sequence reads as follows: TGCGCCAGCAGCCAGGGGACGGGATATGGCTACACCTTC.